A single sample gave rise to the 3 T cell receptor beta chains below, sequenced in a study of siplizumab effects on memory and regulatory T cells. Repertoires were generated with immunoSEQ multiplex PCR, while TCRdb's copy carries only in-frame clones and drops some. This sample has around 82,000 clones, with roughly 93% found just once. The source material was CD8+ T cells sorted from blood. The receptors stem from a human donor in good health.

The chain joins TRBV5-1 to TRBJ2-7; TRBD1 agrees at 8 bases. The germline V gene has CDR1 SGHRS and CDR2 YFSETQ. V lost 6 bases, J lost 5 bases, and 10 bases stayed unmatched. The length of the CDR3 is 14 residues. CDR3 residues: CASTLLDREHEQYF. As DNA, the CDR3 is TGCGCCAGCACCCTCTTGGACAGGGAACACGAGCAGTACTTC.

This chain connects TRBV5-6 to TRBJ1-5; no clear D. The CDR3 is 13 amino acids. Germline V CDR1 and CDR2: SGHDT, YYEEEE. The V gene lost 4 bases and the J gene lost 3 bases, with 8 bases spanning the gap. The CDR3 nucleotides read TGTGCCAGCAGCCGGGCAGACAATCAGCCCCAGCATTTT. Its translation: CASSRADNQPQHF.

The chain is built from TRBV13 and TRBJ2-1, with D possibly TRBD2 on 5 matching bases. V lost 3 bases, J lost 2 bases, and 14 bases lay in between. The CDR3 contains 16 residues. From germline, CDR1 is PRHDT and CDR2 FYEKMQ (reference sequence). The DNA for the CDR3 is TGTGCCAGCAGCTTTTCCCGGGGTGCCCCCTACAATGAGCAGTTCTTC. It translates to CASSFSRGAPYNEQFF.